This TCR beta chain was identified during a study of T cell responses to AZD1222 COVID-19 vaccine. Trimming removed 1 base at V and 1 base at J, with 13 bases between. The CDR3 has 15 amino acids. Germline CDR1 and CDR2: SQVTM and ANQGSEA. Measured with immunoSEQ multiplex PCR; TCRdb has only the in-frame clones, and not every one. The sample records roughly 120,000 clones, 85% to 90% being singletons. Broader study findings: Seropositive at baseline were only 5 or 6 AZD1222 recipients.

This clone was seen a few times. The antigen is undetermined. The chain employs TRBV29-1 and TRBJ1-2; D gene uncertain. The sample consisted of peripheral blood, taken 28 days after the second AZD1222 dose. The source of this sequence is an adult who received the AZD1222 COVID-19 vaccine. The CDR3 sequence is CSVEGALGFNYGYTF. In nucleotides, the CDR3 is TGCAGCGTTGAAGGGGCGCTTGGGTTTAACTATGGCTACACCTTC.